The 15 T cell receptor beta chains below were found in one sample sequenced in a study of T-cell memory formation after mild COVID-19. TCRdb reprocessed the 5' RACE reads via MiXCR and lists one record per CDR3 protein. The sample includes 350,000 to 500,000 distinct CDR3 sequences, about a sixth of them seen just once. Sequencing used PBMCs or a T cell subset sorted from them (not recorded which). These receptor sequences come from a young man who had mild COVID-19 (a few samples of this study predate the infection). Cell type and time point are not known.

The chain combines TRBV6-2 or TRBV6-3 with TRBJ1-2; no firm D call. The CDR3 totals 13 residues. In germline, CDR1 is MNHEY, CDR2 SVGEGT. V was pared by 6 bases and J by 5 bases, with 13 bases between. CDR3 DNA: TGTGCCAGCAGCCCCCTCGGGTTATATGGCTACACCTTC. Protein sequence: CASSPLGLYGYTF.

This clonotype was seen only a few times. The chain employs TRBV20-1 and TRBJ1-1, with D perhaps TRBD1 (5 bases). The CDR3 length is 14 residues. Germline V gene data show CDR1 as DFQATT and CDR2 as SNEGSKA (reference sequence). Deletions cut 8 bases from V and 4 bases from J, with 20 bases between. This CDR3 reads CSTPDRRMATEAFF. The DNA for the CDR3 is TGCAGTACCCCAGACAGACGGATGGCCACTGAAGCTTTCTTT.

This clonotype has more than one count but fewer than ten. In DNA form, the CDR3 reads TGTGCCAGCAGGCAAAGGGACCGCGACACCGGGGAGCTGTTTTTT. It specifies CASRQRDRDTGELFF. This chain connects TRBV6-5 to TRBJ2-2; D possibly matches TRBD1 or TRBD2 (5 bases each). V was pared by 6 bases and J by 3 bases, with 14 bases between. This CDR3 is built from 15 residues. The V gene's germline CDR1 is MNHEY and CDR2 SVGAGI.

The chain carries TRBV5-1 and TRBJ2-1, with D perhaps being TRBD1 or TRBD2 (5 bases each). Between the trimmed V and J ends, which lost 7 bases and 7 bases, there was a span of 18 bases. This CDR3 has 14 residues. Germline V gene sequence: CDR1 SGHRS, CDR2 YFSETQ. The CDR3 bases are TGCGCCAGCCACCAGCCGGGACGAGGGAATGAGCAGTTCTTC. This translates into CASHQPGRGNEQFF.

Here the CDR3 reads CSLYLRGTEAFF. CDR3 coding DNA: TGCAGTCTATATCTAAGGGGCACTGAAGCTTTCTTT. J is TRBJ1-1 and V is TRBV20-1; possible D gene TRBD1, 5 bases. Germline lookup yields CDR1 DFQATT and CDR2 SNEGSKA (reference sequence). The ends were cut back, 8 bases at V and 4 bases at J, with 14 bases in the middle. The length of the CDR3 is 12 residues.

V gene TRBV28 combines with J gene TRBJ2-7; 9 bases map to TRBD2. The CDR3 is 14 residues long. Looked up from germline, CDR1 is MDHEN and CDR2 is SYDVKM. The J segment lost 2 bases and the V segment lost 5 bases, leaving 4 bases of the junction unmatched. The CDR3 nucleotides read TGTGCCAGCAGTCTGACTAGCGGAACCTACGAGCAGTACGTC. This encodes CASSLTSGTYEQYV.

J is TRBJ1-2 and V is TRBV9, with no clear D. The CDR3 length is 14 residues. V gave up 5 bases and J gave up 3 bases, with 14 bases separating them. CDR1 is SGDLS, CDR2 YYNGEE, per germline. The CDR3 protein is CASSDRRGDYGYTF. CDR3 DNA sequence: TGTGCCAGCAGTGACCGGCGCGGAGACTATGGCTACACCTTC.

There are many counts of this clonotype. V usage is TRBV7-9 and J usage is TRBJ2-7; D remains ambiguous. Germline CDR1 is SEHNR and CDR2 is FQNEAQ (reference sequence). The ends were cut back, 5 bases at V and 3 bases at J, with 8 bases in the middle. The CDR3 covers 12 residues. CDR3 bases: TGTGCCAGCAGCCCATCGGGCTACGAGCAGTACTTC. It codes for CASSPSGYEQYF.

This clonotype was counted many times. This chain joins TRBV7-3 and TRBJ2-4; D possibly corresponds to TRBD1 (7 bases). The ends were cut back, 4 bases at V and 5 bases at J, with 15 bases in the middle. This CDR3 is 15 amino acids long. CDR1 and CDR2 from the germline V gene are SGHTA and FQGTGA. The CDR3 spells CASSYRGDRQNIQYF. For the CDR3, the DNA is TGTGCCAGCAGCTACCGCGGGGACAGACAAAACATTCAGTACTTC.

This clonotype was counted only a few times. The rearrangement joins TRBV11-2 to TRBJ2-1, with 8 nucleotides matching TRBD2. There are 15 residues in the CDR3. V was pared by 5 bases and J by 5 bases, with 8 bases of the junction left unmatched. From germline, CDR1 is SGHAT and CDR2 FQNNGV. The CDR3 loop is CASSRQRAGDNEQFF. The CDR3, as DNA: TGTGCCAGCAGCCGACAAAGAGCGGGAGACAATGAGCAGTTCTTC.

The J gene is TRBJ1-5, the V gene TRBV5-1, with TRBD1 as a possible D gene (5 bases). The CDR3 is made up of 18 amino acids. Germline V gives CDR1 SGHRS, CDR2 YFSETQ. With 0 bases removed from V and 0 bases from J, the gap between germline ends came to 16 bases. CDR3 coding DNA: TGCGCCAGCAGCTTGGATGGTCTAGGGGACGGTAGCAATCAGCCCCAGCATTTT. It specifies CASSLDGLGDGSNQPQHF.

This clonotype came up a few times. The J gene is TRBJ2-1, the V gene TRBV15; D unresolved. The CDR3 is 15 residues long. Trimming pared 0 bases from V and 4 bases from J, leaving 10 bases between. Germline assignment: CDR1 LNHNV and CDR2 YYDKDF (reference sequence). The CDR3 DNA reads as TGTGCCACCAGCAGAGATCGTGGCGATTACAATGAGCAGTTCTTC. Protein product: CATSRDRGDYNEQFF.

This clonotype was counted only a few times. The chain has TRBV15 and TRBJ2-3; TRBD1 or TRBD2 may be the D gene (5 bases each). Per germline, CDR1 LNHNV and CDR2 YYDKDF (reference sequence). The CDR3 runs to 13 residues. V was pared by 2 bases and J by 11 bases, with 14 bases between. In nucleotides, the CDR3 is TGTGCCACCAGCAGATCTAGGGACCATCGGCAGTATTTT. Amino acid sequence: CATSRSRDHRQYF.

The V and J genes are TRBV5-1 and TRBJ2-4, with a tentative D call TRBD2 (6 bases). CDR1 SGHRS and CDR2 YFSETQ come from the germline V gene. V lost 0 bases and J 6 bases, leaving 10 bases between the germline ends. The CDR3 consists of 14 residues. For the CDR3, the DNA is TGCGCCAGCAGCTTGGACGGGGGATTAAACATTCAGTACTTC. This translates into CASSLDGGLNIQYF.

The table lists this clonotype with a few counts. J is TRBJ2-5 and V is TRBV19, with D possibly matching TRBD2 (5 bases). The CDR3 is 13 residues long. From germline, CDR1 is LNHDA and CDR2 SQIVND (reference sequence). V lost 5 bases and J lost 4, with 11 bases in between. CDR3 in amino acids: CASSPFGGETQYF. The CDR3, as DNA: TGTGCCAGTAGTCCCTTTGGAGGAGAGACCCAGTACTTC.